These 23 T cell receptor beta chains were all obtained from the same sample, sequenced in a study of radiation and T cells in renal cell carcinoma. Repertoires were generated with immunoSEQ multiplex PCR, while TCRdb's copy carries only in-frame clones and drops some. The table records about 140,000 clones, 75% to 90% of them present only once. The time point: blood 4 weeks post-SBRT, at nephrectomy. Specified treatment: 15 Gy SBRT to primary tumor, nephrectomy 4 weeks later. Sequencing used blood, obtained from a patient whose treatment included radiotherapy and nephrectomy. These receptor sequences come from a woman in her forties or fifties with renal cell carcinoma.

On this clone itself: The sample has other DNA sequences that encode this CDR3 too. The chain has TRBV11-3 and TRBJ2-7, with D possibly called TRBD1 or TRBD2 (7 bases each). Germline CDR1 reads SGHNT; CDR2 reads YENEEA. V was pared by 1 base and J by 7 bases, with 11 bases between. The CDR3 extends over 13 amino acids. CDR3 sequence: CASSLGQGGEQYF. The CDR3 coding sequence is TGTGCCAGCAGCTTAGGGCAGGGGGGGGAGCAGTACTTC.

CDR3 sequence (DNA): TGTGCCACCGAACTAGCGGGAGGAAGCAATGAGCAGTTCTTC. It encodes CATELAGGSNEQFF. The rearrangement links TRBV7-6 to TRBJ2-1; 12 nucleotides match TRBD2. J was trimmed by 6 bases and V by 10 bases; bases with no gene match: 7. This CDR3 region has 14 residues. CDR1 is SGHVS, CDR2 FNYEAQ, per germline.

V and J are TRBV4-2 and TRBJ2-3; possible D gene TRBD2, 6 bases. Trimming took 0 bases from V and 0 from J, leaving 7 bases between them. This CDR3 is 15 amino acids long. Per germline, CDR1 LGHNA and CDR2 YNFKEQ. The CDR3, as DNA: TGTGCCAGCAGCCAAGATGGGACTAGCACAGATACGCAGTATTTT. It codes for CASSQDGTSTDTQYF.

Worth noting for this clone: Other DNA sequences from this sample encode an identical CDR3 as well. The chain has TRBV19 and TRBJ1-2; D may be TRBD1 (5 bases). This CDR3 region has 12 residues. CDR1 is LNHDA, CDR2 SQIVND, per germline (reference sequence). The V end was cut by 4 bases, the J end by 5 bases, with 8 bases between. CDR3 coding DNA: TGTGCCAGTAGTACGGGGGAATATGGCTACACCTTC. It yields the protein CASSTGEYGYTF. Full variable domain (missing parts from reference TRBV19 and TRBJ1-2): DGGITQSPKYLFRKEGQNVTLSCEQNLNHDAMYWYRQDPGQGLRLIYYSQIVNDFQKGDIAEGYSVSREKKESFPLTVTSAQKNPTAFYLCASSTGEYGYTFGSGTRLTVV.

The rearrangement uses TRBV18 and TRBJ1-1; a possible D gene is TRBD1 (5 bases). There are 16 residues in the CDR3. V was clipped by 3 bases and J by 0 bases, with 14 bases between them. Germline V gene sequence: CDR1 KGHSH, CDR2 LQKENI. The CDR3 DNA reads as TGTGCCAGCTCACCCCCGGTAGCAGGGATGAACACTGAAGCTTTCTTT. It is translated as CASSPPVAGMNTEAFF.

V gene TRBV19 combines with J gene TRBJ1-5, with D unresolved. Germline V CDR1 and CDR2: LNHDA, SQIVND (reference sequence). V was cut by 5 bases and J by 1 base, with 9 bases left in between. CDR3 length equals 14 residues. For the CDR3, the DNA is TGTGCCAGTAGTTTACTCCAGAGCAATCAGCCCCAGCATTTT. Residues: CASSLLQSNQPQHF.

V and J are TRBV28 and TRBJ2-7; possibly TRBD1 or TRBD2 for D (5 bases each). The CDR3 runs to 14 residues. V was shortened by 4 bases and J by 6 bases, with 16 bases between the two germline ends. Looked up from germline, CDR1 is MDHEN and CDR2 is SYDVKM. CDR3 nucleotides: TGTGCCAGCAGTTCGCCCGGGACCCTTTCCGAGCAGTACTTC. As protein: CASSSPGTLSEQYF.

The gene calls are TRBV4-2 and TRBJ2-2; the D gene is possibly TRBD2 (5 bases). In germline, CDR1 is LGHNA, CDR2 YNFKEQ. This CDR3 contains 17 residues. Trimming pared 6 bases from V and 3 bases from J, leaving 20 bases between. The CDR3 bases are TGTGCCAGCAGGGTTTCTGCAGGCGGGCGGGACACCGGGGAGCTGTTTTTT. Protein product: CASRVSAGGRDTGELFF.

The chain employs TRBV5-4 and TRBJ2-5; 10 bases match TRBD2. J gave up 4 bases and V 4 bases, and 13 bases lay outside the gene matches. The CDR3 is made up of 17 amino acids. The germline gives CDR1 SGHNT, CDR2 YYREEE (reference sequence). The CDR3 DNA follows: TGTGCCAGCAGCCCCCAGGGGAGCGGGAGGGTTGGAGAGACCCAGTACTTC. Encoded protein: CASSPQGSGRVGETQYF.

The chain links TRBV6-5 to TRBJ1-5; tentatively, D is TRBD1 (5 bases). Deletions cut 6 bases from V and 9 bases from J, with 15 bases between. Per germline, CDR1 MNHEY and CDR2 SVGAGI. The length of the CDR3 is 13 residues. The CDR3: CASSADSSRPQHF. Here the CDR3 DNA reads TGTGCCAGCAGCGCAGACAGTTCTCGGCCCCAGCATTTT.

This chain connects TRBV5-1 to TRBJ1-4; no definite D call. The CDR3 runs 15 residues. The germline V gene has CDR1 SGHRS and CDR2 YFSETQ. Trimming took 2 bases from V and 3 from J, leaving 11 bases between them. The CDR3 nucleotides read TGCGCCAGCAGCTTATTCGGGGATTCTAATGAAAAACTGTTTTTT. This encodes CASSLFGDSNEKLFF.

The chain recombines TRBV5-8 with TRBJ2-5; D is possibly TRBD1 (6 bases). The germline V and J ends were trimmed by 5 bases and 1 base, with 18 bases remaining between them. The CDR3 runs to 16 residues. The germline V gene has CDR1 SGHTS and CDR2 YDEGEE. The CDR3 reads CASSSGKGHFQETQYF. The CDR3 DNA reads TGTGCCAGCAGTTCAGGAAAGGGACACTTCCAAGAGACCCAGTACTTC. Full variable domain (outside the CDR3, taken from reference TRBV5-8 and TRBJ2-5): EAGVTQSPTHLIKTRGQQATLRCSPISGHTSVYWYQQALGLGLQFLLWYDEGEERNRGNFPPRFSGRQFPNYSSELNVNALELEDSALYLCASSSGKGHFQETQYFGPGTRLLVL.

This rearrangement joins TRBV9 to TRBJ2-2; 8 bases align to TRBD2. Germline CDR1 SGDLS, CDR2 YYNGEE. Trimming at V came to 0 bases and at J to 3 bases, leaving 1 base not matched to a gene. The CDR3 spans 15 residues. CDR3 sequence reads: CASSVGTSYTGELFF. In DNA, the CDR3 is TGTGCCAGCAGCGTAGGGACTAGCTACACCGGGGAGCTGTTTTTT.

V gene TRBV7-2 combines with J gene TRBJ1-1, with a weak D call TRBD1 (5 bases). This CDR3 is built from 12 residues. The V end was cut by 5 bases, the J end by 5 bases, with 9 bases between. CDR1 is SGHTA, CDR2 FQGNSA, per germline. The CDR3 DNA is TGTGCCAGCAGCCTCAGGGTTACTGAAGCTTTCTTT. This gives the protein CASSLRVTEAFF. Full variable domain (remainder filled in from reference TRBV7-2 and TRBJ1-1): GAGVSQSPSNKVTEKGKDVELRCDPISGHTALYWYRQSLGQGLEFLIYFQGNSAPDKSGLPSDRFSAERTGGSVSTLTIQRTQQEDSAVYLCASSLRVTEAFFGQGTRLTVV.

The chain combines TRBV6-5 with TRBJ2-1; the match to TRBD1 covers 8 bases. Unmatched junction bases numbered 2, after V lost 4 bases and J lost 6 bases. The CDR3 has 13 residues. Germline-derived CDR1 and CDR2 are MNHEY and SVGAGI. Written as DNA, the CDR3 is TGTGCCAGCAGTTCGACAGGGGTCAATGAGCAGTTCTTC. This gives the protein CASSSTGVNEQFF.

The chain combines TRBV9 with TRBJ1-1; 9 bases fit TRBD1. There are 14 residues in the CDR3. CDR1 is SGDLS, CDR2 YYNGEE, per germline. The V and J ends lost 5 bases and 5 bases, in that order; junction bases with no gene match: 7. The CDR3 bases are TGTGCCAGCAGTACAGGGGGCGCGAGAACTGAAGCTTTCTTT. Protein: CASSTGGARTEAFF.

This clone has just a few counts. The same CDR3 arises from other DNA sequences in this sample as well. The chain carries TRBV25-1 and TRBJ1-6; no reliable D call. Deletions cut 3 bases from V and 6 bases from J, with 3 bases between. The CDR3 has 12 residues. Germline V gives CDR1 MGHDK, CDR2 SYGVNS. The CDR3 DNA reads TGTGCCAGCAGTGACACTAATTCACCCCTCCACTTT. It codes for CASSDTNSPLHF.

The rearrangement uses TRBV15 and TRBJ2-3; D unclear. Germline CDR1 and CDR2: LNHNV and YYDKDF (reference sequence). The CDR3 totals 13 residues. The V end lost 2 bases, the J end lost 11 bases, and 14 bases lay between the germline ends. The CDR3 here is CATSRPSSRVQYF. The CDR3 region has the DNA TGTGCCACCAGCAGACCCTCGTCAAGGGTGCAGTATTTT.

V usage is TRBV15 and J usage is TRBJ2-4; no clear D gene. Trimming removed 3 bases from V and 14 bases from J, with 17 bases in between. This CDR3 is built from 13 residues. The germline CDR1 and CDR2 sequences are LNHNV and YYDKDF (reference sequence). DNA of the CDR3: TGTGCCACCAGCAGTAAAAGGGCAAGTCATGAGTACTTC. Amino acids: CATSSKRASHEYF.

This clone was observed a few times. The V call is TRBV5-1, the J call TRBJ1-2, with D possibly being TRBD1 (6 bases). Per germline, CDR1 SGHRS and CDR2 YFSETQ. Trimming stripped 5 bases from V and 4 bases from J, with 18 bases between. The CDR3 has 15 residues. CDR3 protein: CASRSSRGLTYGYTF. The CDR3 DNA is TGCGCCAGCAGATCATCCAGGGGCTTAACCTATGGCTACACCTTC.

The V and J genes are TRBV30 and TRBJ2-3; D is perhaps TRBD2 (6 bases). Trimming cost V 2 bases and J 0 bases, with 12 bases left between them. Germline lookup yields CDR1 GTSNPN and CDR2 SVGIG (reference sequence). The CDR3 extends over 15 amino acids. The CDR3 coding sequence is TGTGCCTGGAGTCCCCTGGCGGGGAGCACAGATACGCAGTATTTT. Translating gives CAWSPLAGSTDTQYF.

The chain employs TRBV5-1 and TRBJ2-2; 8 positions match TRBD2. V lost 4 bases and J lost 4; bases outside the gene matches: 12. Germline assignment: CDR1 SGHRS and CDR2 YFSETQ. The CDR3 loop spans 17 amino acids. The CDR3 here is CASSIQTSAEGTGELFF. CDR3 coding DNA: TGCGCCAGCAGCATCCAGACTAGCGCGGAGGGCACCGGGGAGCTGTTTTTT.

The chain links TRBV18 to TRBJ2-7, with D uncertain. The CDR3 spans 16 residues. The V gene's germline CDR1 is KGHSH and CDR2 LQKENI. V was clipped by 0 bases and J by 0 bases, with 12 bases between them. The CDR3 is CASSPPGLSSSYEQYF. The CDR3 DNA reads as TGTGCCAGCTCACCACCGGGATTGAGTAGCTCCTACGAGCAGTACTTC.